What follows are 20 T cell receptor beta chains derived from one specimen sequenced in a study of blood T cell repertoires in COVID-19. Sequenced by immunoSEQ multiplex PCR; TCRdb stores in-frame clones only, minus some. The profile shows 180,000 or so clones, 88% of them singletons. The sequenced sample consisted of peripheral blood. These receptors all stem from a woman in her thirties with acute or convalescent COVID-19.

In nucleotides, the CDR3 is TGTGCCAGCAGCCCGCGTCGGAGAGAAGGCTACACCTTC. Translating it yields CASSPRRREGYTF. The chain carries TRBV7-8 and TRBJ1-2; the D is unclear. Germline values: CDR1 SGHVS, CDR2 FQNEAQ. This CDR3 spans 13 amino acids. V was pared by 5 bases and J by 8 bases, with 15 bases between.

The rearrangement uses TRBV7-9 and TRBJ2-7, with 7 bases aligning to TRBD2. CDR1 is SEHNR, CDR2 FQNEAQ, per germline (reference sequence). J was trimmed by 3 bases and V by 4 bases; bases with no gene match: 15. The CDR3 covers 17 residues. CDR3 sequence (DNA): TGTGCCAGCAGCTCTCCCGCTGCCGTCCGGGGGGACTACGAGCAGTACTTC. Translated: CASSSPAAVRGDYEQYF. Filled out from reference TRBV7-9 and TRBJ2-7, the complete variable domain reads DTGVSQNPRHKITKRGQNVTFRCDPISEHNRLYWYRQTLGQGPEFLTYFQNEAQLEKSRLLSDRFSAERPKGSFSTLEIQRTEQGDSAMYLCASSSPAAVRGDYEQYFGPGTRLTVT.

The rearrangement joins TRBV30 to TRBJ2-7; tentatively, D is TRBD1 (5 bases). CDR1 GTSNPN and CDR2 SVGIG come from the germline V gene (reference sequence). There are 13 residues in the CDR3. V gave up 0 bases and J gave up 4 bases, with 10 bases separating them. CDR3 DNA: TGTGCCTGGAGTGTAGGGGCAGGTTACGAGCAGTACTTC. The encoded protein is CAWSVGAGYEQYF.

The rearrangement uses TRBV7-2 and TRBJ2-7, with 7 positions matching TRBD2. This CDR3 spans 16 amino acids. The V and J ends lost 5 bases and 0 bases, in that order; junction bases with no gene match: 10. Germline CDR1 is SGHTA and CDR2 is FQGNSA. The chain's CDR3 is CASSQRSGGSSYEQYF. DNA for the CDR3: TGTGCCAGCAGCCAAAGAAGTGGCGGGAGCTCCTACGAGCAGTACTTC.

This clone has just a few counts. In DNA, the CDR3 is TGTGCCAGCAGTGAATTCTCGGGAGGGGGCGGGGACTATGGCTACACCTTC. Translating gives CASSEFSGGGGDYGYTF. The chain links TRBV6-1 to TRBJ1-2, with 7 nucleotides matching TRBD1. V lost 2 bases and J lost 3; bases outside the gene matches: 12. The CDR3 sequence is 17 residues long. Germline V gene sequence: CDR1 MNHNS, CDR2 SASEGT.

This clone was observed a few times. This sequence joins TRBV2 and TRBJ1-5; 9 positions agree with TRBD1. V lost 6 bases to trimming and J lost 6 bases; unmatched junction nucleotides: 6. The CDR3 spans 14 residues. Germline V CDR1 and CDR2: SNHLY, FYNNEI. The CDR3 loop is CASSRQGVGQPQHF. As DNA, the CDR3 is TGTGCCAGCAGCCGACAGGGGGTGGGTCAGCCCCAGCATTTT.

The J gene is TRBJ2-1, the V gene TRBV11-2, with D possibly matching TRBD1 (5 bases). Germline V gene sequence: CDR1 SGHAT, CDR2 FQNNGV. The CDR3 has 13 residues. V was cut by 7 bases and J by 5 bases, with 12 bases left in between. The CDR3 region is CASITGADNEQFF. The CDR3 nucleotides are TGTGCCAGCATCACTGGGGCGGACAATGAGCAGTTCTTC.

This clone was recorded only once. The chain carries TRBV18 and TRBJ2-5, with 10 bases matching TRBD1. Germline-derived CDR1 and CDR2 are KGHSH and LQKENI. V gave up 3 bases and J gave up 3 bases; unmatched junction bases: 7. This CDR3 contains 16 residues. CDR3 bases: TGTGCCAGCTCACCTACCGGGACAGGGGTGAAAGAGACCCAGTACTTC. Protein: CASSPTGTGVKETQYF.

V is TRBV14 and J is TRBJ2-1, with 8 bases aligning to TRBD1. There are 14 residues in the CDR3. Germline V gene lookup returns CDR1 SGHDN and CDR2 FVKESK. With V trimmed by 7 bases and J by 4 bases, 6 bases remained unmatched. DNA for the CDR3: TGTGCCAGCAAGGAGACAGGGGCGTACAATGAGCAGTTCTTC. Translation: CASKETGAYNEQFF.

The CDR3 loop reads CASSISRRGNEQFF. Written as DNA, the CDR3 is TGTGCCAGTAGTATTTCTAGGAGGGGCAATGAGCAGTTCTTC. The chain links TRBV19 to TRBJ2-1, with a weak D call TRBD2 (6 bases). The CDR3 extends over 14 amino acids. Germline values: CDR1 LNHDA, CDR2 SQIVND (reference sequence). V lost 3 bases to trimming and J lost 6 bases, with 12 bases between them. Full variable domain (missing parts from reference TRBV19 and TRBJ2-1): DGGITQSPKYLFRKEGQNVTLSCEQNLNHDAMYWYRQDPGQGLRLIYYSQIVNDFQKGDIAEGYSVSREKKESFPLTVTSAQKNPTAFYLCASSISRRGNEQFFGPGTRLTVL.

V gene TRBV20-1 combines with J gene TRBJ1-1, with D uncertain. V was pared by 1 base and J by 10 bases, with 10 bases between. Looked up from germline, CDR1 is DFQATT and CDR2 is SNEGSKA (reference sequence). CDR3 length: 11 residues. The CDR3 spells CSARVSRAAFF. CDR3 coding DNA: TGCAGTGCTAGAGTGTCACGAGCAGCTTTCTTT.

With respect to this clone: The junction shows a germline mismatch at one end, possibly a read error. This chain joins TRBV11-2 and TRBJ2-7, with 9 bases that match TRBD2. The germline gives CDR1 SGHAT, CDR2 FQNNGV. CDR3 length: 16 amino acids. CDR3 region: CVSSLGGLAGSYEQYF. Here the CDR3 DNA reads TGTGTCAGCAGCTTGGGGGGGCTAGCGGGATCCTACGAGCAGTACTTC.

The chain combines TRBV2 with TRBJ2-1, with 7 positions matching TRBD1. Trimming took 0 bases from V and 4 from J; bases not matched to a gene: 9. The length of the CDR3 is 17 residues. Germline loops: CDR1 SNHLY, CDR2 FYNNEI. The CDR3 is CASSEARSGTAYNEQFF. CDR3 DNA: TGTGCCAGCAGTGAAGCGCGTTCCGGGACAGCGTACAATGAGCAGTTCTTC.

The chain joins TRBV30 to TRBJ2-7, with 7 positions matching TRBD1. CDR1 and CDR2 (germline): GTSNPN, SVGIG (reference sequence). The CDR3 covers 13 residues. Germline trimming cut 7 bases from V and 0 bases from J; bases unmatched to any gene: 6. CDR3 region: CASGQESSYEQYF. DNA of the CDR3: TGTGCCTCAGGACAGGAGAGCTCCTACGAGCAGTACTTC.

This chain uses TRBV7-9 with TRBJ1-1, with 7 positions matching TRBD1. The CDR3 runs 15 residues. The V gene end was trimmed by 5 bases and the J gene end by 3 bases; junction bases not matched to a gene: 9. From germline, CDR1 is SEHNR and CDR2 FQNEAQ (reference sequence). The CDR3 DNA follows: TGTGCCAGCAGCCCAGACAGGGCTTGGGACACTGAAGCTTTCTTT. Its protein is CASSPDRAWDTEAFF.

This chain uses TRBV12-5 with TRBJ2-2, with 7 bases fitting TRBD2. Trimming cost V 1 base and J 4 bases; bases outside gene matches: 9. This CDR3 has 17 residues. The germline V gene has CDR1 LGHNT and CDR2 FRNRAP. The CDR3 sequence: CASGLAPGTTFTGELFF. The DNA of the CDR3 is TGTGCTAGTGGTTTGGCCCCCGGGACTACGTTCACCGGGGAGCTGTTTTTT. Together with reference TRBV12-5 and TRBJ2-2, the CDR3 gives the full variable domain: DARVTQTPRHKVTEMGQEVTMRCQPILGHNTVFWYRQTMMQGLELLAYFRNRAPLDDSGMPKDRFSAEMPDATLATLKIQPSEPRDSAVYFCASGLAPGTTFTGELFFGEGSRLTVL.

The rearrangement uses TRBV14 and TRBJ1-2; no definite D call. This CDR3 has 16 amino acids. Germline CDR1 reads SGHDN; CDR2 reads FVKESK. Trimming took off 1 base at V and 12 bases at J, with 24 bases between the two ends. In DNA, the CDR3 is TGTGCCAGCAGCCAAGCCCCCCAGTCGGATAGACTTCCCCACACCTTC. Its translation: CASSQAPQSDRLPHTF.

The chain recombines TRBV2 with TRBJ1-6, with 9 bases lining up with TRBD1. The CDR3 is made up of 15 amino acids. Germline values: CDR1 SNHLY, CDR2 FYNNEI. Trimming took 10 bases from V and 5 from J; bases not matched to a gene: 9. CDR3 sequence: CATKETGGNNSPLHF. CDR3 DNA: TGTGCCACAAAGGAGACAGGGGGAAATAATTCACCCCTCCACTTT.

The rearrangement joins TRBV5-1 to TRBJ1-1; TRBD1 agrees at 8 bases. CDR3 length: 14 amino acids. V was pared by 8 bases and J by 2 bases, with 8 bases of the junction left unmatched. CDR1 and CDR2 (germline): SGHRS, YFSETQ. In DNA form, the CDR3 reads TGCGCCAGTAATCCGACAGGGGCCAACACTGAAGCTTTCTTT. Its protein product is CASNPTGANTEAFF.

The V gene is TRBV19, the J gene TRBJ2-7; 7 positions match TRBD1. CDR3 length equals 15 residues. The ends lost 7 bases at V and 1 base at J; junction bases unmatched: 10. Germline lookup yields CDR1 LNHDA and CDR2 SQIVND (reference sequence). The CDR3 bases are TGTGCCAGTACAGGGGGAATTGGTATTTCCTACGAGCAGTACTTC. Encoded protein: CASTGGIGISYEQYF. Supplemented by reference TRBV19 and TRBJ2-7, the full variable domain reads DGGITQSPKYLFRKEGQNVTLSCEQNLNHDAMYWYRQDPGQGLRLIYYSQIVNDFQKGDIAEGYSVSREKKESFPLTVTSAQKNPTAFYLCASTGGIGISYEQYFGPGTRLTVT.